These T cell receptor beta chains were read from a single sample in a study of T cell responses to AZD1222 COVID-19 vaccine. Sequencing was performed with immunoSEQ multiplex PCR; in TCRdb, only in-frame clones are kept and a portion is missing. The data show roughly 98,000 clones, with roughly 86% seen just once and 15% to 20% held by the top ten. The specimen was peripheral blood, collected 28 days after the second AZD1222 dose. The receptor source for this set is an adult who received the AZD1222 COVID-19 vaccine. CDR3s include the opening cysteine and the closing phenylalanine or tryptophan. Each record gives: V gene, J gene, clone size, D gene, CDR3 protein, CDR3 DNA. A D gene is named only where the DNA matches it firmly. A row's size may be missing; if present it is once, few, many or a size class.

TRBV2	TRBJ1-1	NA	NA	CATLSNTEAFF	TGTGCCACTTTGTCGAACACTGAAGCTTTCTTT
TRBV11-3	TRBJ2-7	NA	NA	CASRGEGVEQYF	TGTGCCAGCAGGGGGGAGGGGGTCGAGCAGTACTTC
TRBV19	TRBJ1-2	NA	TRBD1	CASTYGTVDYGYTF	TGTGCCAGTACGTATGGGACAGTCGACTATGGCTACACCTTC
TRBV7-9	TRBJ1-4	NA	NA	CASSSYREVNEKLFF	TGTGCCAGCAGCTCCTACAGGGAAGTAAATGAAAAACTGTTTTTT
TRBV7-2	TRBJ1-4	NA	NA	CASSLVGVATNEKLFF	TGTGCCAGCAGCTTAGTGGGGGTGGCAACTAATGAAAAACTGTTTTTT
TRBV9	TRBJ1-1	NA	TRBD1	CASSGTGFNTEAFF	TGTGCCAGCAGCGGGACAGGGTTCAACACTGAAGCTTTCTTT
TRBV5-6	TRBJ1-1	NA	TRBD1	CASSFWLWDTDRGEAFF	TGTGCCAGCAGCTTTTGGCTGTGGGATACAGACAGGGGAGAAGCTTTCTTT
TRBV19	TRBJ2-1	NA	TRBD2	CASSKIREAVIF	TGTGCCAGTAGTAAGATCCGGGAGGCAGTTATCTTC
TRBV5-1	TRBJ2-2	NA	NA	CASSLSGHLANTGELFF	TGCGCCAGCAGCTTGTCGGGCCACTTAGCTAACACCGGGGAGCTGTTTTTT
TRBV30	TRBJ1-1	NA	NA	CAWSPGQFEAFF	TGTGCCTGGAGCCCCGGACAGTTTGAAGCTTTCTTT
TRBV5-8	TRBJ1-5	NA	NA	CASSLLLGSNQPQHF	TGTGCCAGCAGCTTGCTTTTAGGGAGCAATCAGCCCCAGCATTTT
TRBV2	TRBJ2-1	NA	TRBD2	CASSVRRGNNEQFF	TGTGCCAGCAGTGTTCGGCGGGGGAACAATGAGCAGTTCTTC
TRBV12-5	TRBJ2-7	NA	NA	CASGLVREQYF	TGTGCTAGTGGTTTGGTACGTGAGCAGTACTTC
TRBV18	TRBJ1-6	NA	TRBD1	CASSPRRTGENSPLHF	TGTGCCAGCTCACCAAGACGGACAGGGGAAAATTCACCCCTCCACTTT
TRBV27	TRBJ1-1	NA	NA	CASSLSFSGAYTEAFF	TGTGCCAGCAGTTTATCGTTTTCGGGGGCATACACTGAAGCTTTCTTT
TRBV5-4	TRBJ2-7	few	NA	CASSLPGGREQYF	TGTGCCAGCAGCTTGCCCGGGGGCAGGGAGCAGTACTTC
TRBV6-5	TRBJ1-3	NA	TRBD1	CASGTGLYSGNTIYF	TGTGCCAGCGGGACAGGCCTCTACTCTGGAAACACCATATATTTT
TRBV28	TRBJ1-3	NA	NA	CASSLDRGNTIYF	TGTGCCAGCAGTCTCGATCGGGGAAACACCATATATTTT
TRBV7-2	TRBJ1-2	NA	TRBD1	CASSARTGGNYGYTF	TGTGCCAGCAGCGCCCGGACAGGGGGAAACTATGGCTACACCTTC
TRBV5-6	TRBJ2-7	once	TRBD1	CASKPGGAIYEQYF	TGTGCCAGCAAGCCAGGGGGCGCGATCTACGAGCAGTACTTC
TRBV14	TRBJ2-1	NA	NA	CASSQETTMRNEQFF	TGTGCCAGCAGCCAAGAGACGACGATGCGAAATGAGCAGTTCTTC
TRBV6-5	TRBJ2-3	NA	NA	CATSAGTDTQYF	TGTGCCACCAGCGCGGGCACAGATACGCAGTATTTT
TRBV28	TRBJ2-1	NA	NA	CASSFRLTNEQFF	TGTGCCAGCAGTTTTCGACTAACCAATGAGCAGTTCTTC
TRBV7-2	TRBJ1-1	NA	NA	CASSGSGQPNTEAFF	TGTGCCAGCAGCGGATCTGGACAGCCGAACACTGAAGCTTTCTTT
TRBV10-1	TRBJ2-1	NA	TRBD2	CASSSGTSGLNEQFF	TGCGCCAGCAGTTCTGGGACTAGCGGTCTCAATGAGCAGTTCTTC
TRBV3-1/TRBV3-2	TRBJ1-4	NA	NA	CASSQSEGRRGARKLFF	TGTGCCAGCAGCCAATCCGAGGGCCGACGGGGGGCGCGAAAACTGTTTTTT
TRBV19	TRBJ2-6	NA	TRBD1	CASGTGRGTGANVLTF	TGTGCCAGCGGGACAGGCCGCGGGACTGGGGCCAACGTCCTGACTTTC
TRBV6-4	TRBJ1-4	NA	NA	CASSPKGSGNEKLFF	TGTGCCAGCAGTCCCAAGGGATCCGGTAATGAAAAACTGTTTTTT
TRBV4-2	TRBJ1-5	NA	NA	CASSQGGAGNQPQHF	TGTGCCAGCAGCCAGGGGGGTGCTGGGAATCAGCCCCAGCATTTT
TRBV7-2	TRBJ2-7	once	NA	CASSLGSASSYEQYF	TGTGCCAGCAGCTTAGGGAGCGCTAGCTCCTACGAGCAGTACTTC
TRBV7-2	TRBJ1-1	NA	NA	CASSLVGGAGQAVAFF	TGTGCCAGCAGCTTAGTAGGGGGGGCAGGGCAAGCGGTAGCTTTCTTT
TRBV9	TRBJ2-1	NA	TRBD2	CASGPREAPYNEQFF	TGTGCCAGCGGTCCCCGGGAGGCCCCCTACAATGAGCAGTTCTTC
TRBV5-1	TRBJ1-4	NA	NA	CASSINTATNEKLFF	TGCGCCAGCAGCATAAACACTGCAACTAATGAAAAACTGTTTTTT
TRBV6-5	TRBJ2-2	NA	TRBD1	CASRPGQGATGELFF	TGTGCCAGCAGGCCGGGACAGGGGGCGACCGGGGAGCTGTTTTTT
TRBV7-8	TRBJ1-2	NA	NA	CASSLNEALYGYTF	TGTGCCAGCAGCTTGAACGAGGCCCTCTATGGCTACACCTTC
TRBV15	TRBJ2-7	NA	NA	CATSRDGGMASEQYF	TGTGCCACCAGCAGAGATGGGGGCATGGCCTCCGAGCAGTACTTC
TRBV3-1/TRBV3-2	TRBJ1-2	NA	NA	CASSQGGQGMDYGYTF	TGTGCCAGCAGCCAAGGAGGTCAGGGTATGGACTATGGCTACACCTTC
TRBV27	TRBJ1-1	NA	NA	CASSPAFGNTEAFF	TGTGCCAGCAGCCCCGCGTTTGGGAACACTGAAGCTTTCTTT
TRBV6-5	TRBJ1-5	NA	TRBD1	CASAPDRDQPQHF	TGTGCCAGTGCACCGGACAGGGATCAGCCCCAGCATTTT
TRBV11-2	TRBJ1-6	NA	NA	CASSPRRLFGESYNSPLHF	TGTGCCAGCAGTCCTAGACGGCTTTTCGGGGAATCCTATAATTCACCCCTCCACTTT
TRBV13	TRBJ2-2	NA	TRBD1	CASSYRDRDTGELFF	TGTGCCAGCAGCTACCGGGACAGGGACACCGGGGAGCTGTTTTTT